Listed here are 7 T cell receptor beta chains from one sample, sequenced in a study of CD8 T cells in Susac syndrome. RNA totalling roughly 0.45 to 1 ug underwent reverse transcription with random hexamers. TCRdb re-called the immunoSEQ multiplex PCR reads with MiXCR, one entry per CDR3 protein. The sample lists under 200,000 distinct CDR3 sequences, roughly nine tenths occurring once. Sequences were obtained from CD4+ T cells from PBMCs. Receptors originate from a human donor with Susac syndrome.

CDR3 in DNA: TGTGCCAGCGCAACCGGACAGGGTCTTGGCTACACCTTC. Its protein is CASATGQGLGYTF. The V call is TRBV27, the J call TRBJ1-2; 8 nucleotides match TRBD1. The CDR3 consists of 13 residues. V lost 8 bases to trimming and J lost 7 bases; unmatched junction nucleotides: 9. CDR1 is MNHEY, CDR2 SMNVEV, per germline (reference sequence).

In this sample, this clonotype turned up once. J is TRBJ1-5 and V is TRBV30; D possibly corresponds to TRBD1 (5 bases). The germline V and J ends were trimmed by 2 bases and 5 bases, with 22 bases remaining between them. Germline-derived CDR1 and CDR2 are GTSNPN and SVGIG (reference sequence). The CDR3 is 17 amino acids. This chain's CDR3 is CAWSLGTALPGDQPQHF. Written as DNA, the CDR3 is TGTGCCTGGAGTCTTGGGACGGCCTTACCGGGTGATCAGCCCCAGCATTTT.

There are a few counts of this clonotype. The CDR3 DNA reads TGCAGTGCTAAGGGGTCTTACTATGGCTACACCTTC. Translating it yields CSAKGSYYGYTF. The rearrangement joins TRBV20-1 to TRBJ1-2, with D perhaps TRBD1 (5 bases). This CDR3 is 12 amino acids long. The V gene's germline CDR1 is DFQATT and CDR2 SNEGSKA (reference sequence). V was shortened by 4 bases and J by 3 bases, with 9 bases between the two germline ends.

The J gene is TRBJ2-7, the V gene TRBV20-1; 12 nucleotides agree with TRBD2. The CDR3 length is 14 residues. CDR1 is DFQATT, CDR2 SNEGSKA, per germline (reference sequence). The J segment lost 5 bases and the V segment lost 5 bases, leaving 7 bases of the junction unmatched. The CDR3 here is CSAQSGTSGHEQYF. CDR3 nucleotides: TGCAGTGCTCAATCCGGGACTAGCGGGCACGAGCAGTACTTC.

The rearrangement links TRBV12-3 or TRBV12-4 to TRBJ2-5; tentative D call: TRBD2 (7 bases). The CDR3 totals 15 residues. The V gene lost 10 bases and the J gene lost 5 bases, with 23 bases spanning the gap. The CDR3 protein is CATSLGGLETETQYF. The CDR3 DNA reads TGTGCCACTTCGTTGGGGGGGCTCGAAACGGAGACCCAGTACTTC.

J is TRBJ1-5 and V is TRBV6-1; 7 bases are shared with TRBD1. The CDR3 is made up of 16 amino acids. The trim removed 5 bases at V and 7 bases at J, leaving 14 bases unmatched. Germline loops: CDR1 MNHNS, CDR2 SASEGT. CDR3 protein: CASSPNGWTGGQPQHF. DNA of the CDR3: TGTGCCAGCAGTCCCAACGGTTGGACAGGTGGGCAGCCCCAGCATTTT.

The chain recombines TRBV4-1 with TRBJ1-2; D is unclear. The CDR3 is made up of 14 amino acids. CDR1 is MGHRA and CDR2 is YSYEKL in the germline V gene. V gave up 2 bases and J gave up 1 base, with 8 bases separating them. CDR3 bases: TGCGCCAGCAGCCAACCGGGGAATAACTATGGCTACACCTTC. Protein product: CASSQPGNNYGYTF.